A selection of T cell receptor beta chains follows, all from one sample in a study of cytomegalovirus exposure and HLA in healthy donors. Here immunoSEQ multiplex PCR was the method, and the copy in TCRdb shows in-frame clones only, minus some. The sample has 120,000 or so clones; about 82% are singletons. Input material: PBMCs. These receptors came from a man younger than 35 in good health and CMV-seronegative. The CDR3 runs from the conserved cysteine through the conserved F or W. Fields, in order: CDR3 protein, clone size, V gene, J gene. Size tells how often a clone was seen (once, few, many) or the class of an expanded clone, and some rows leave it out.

CASRHRLADSYEQYF	NA	TRBV27	TRBJ2-7
CASTVSQTYNEQFF	NA	TRBV2	TRBJ2-1
CASSYTRGLQETQYF	NA	TRBV6-6	TRBJ2-5
CASKTSGGRGQFF	NA	TRBV10-2	TRBJ2-1
CASSTGTSGTYEQYF	NA	TRBV5-6	TRBJ2-7
CASSIEVFWWVRGNYGYTF	NA	TRBV19	TRBJ1-2
CASSQDQAPGLAGEWTDTQYF	NA	TRBV4-1	TRBJ2-3
CASSASGETYEQYF	NA	TRBV9	TRBJ2-7
CASSLPGQGRNEQFF	NA	TRBV7-6	TRBJ2-1
CASSLLAGEETQYF	few	TRBV6-5	TRBJ2-5
CASSLGLAGGNEQFF	NA	TRBV5-6	TRBJ2-1
CASSLVWAGTEAFF	few	TRBV5-1	TRBJ1-1
CASSQRSGAGTGELFF	NA	TRBV5-4	TRBJ2-2
CAWSAGQGNTEAFF	NA	TRBV30	TRBJ1-1
CAWSTGGRRGEQYF	NA	TRBV30	TRBJ2-7
CATGQAVNTEAFF	NA	TRBV28	TRBJ1-1
CAWSPAGLSGANVLTF	NA	TRBV30	TRBJ2-6
CATKREGLDEQFF	NA	TRBV19	TRBJ2-1
CASSVSGGSQYF	NA	TRBV6-1	TRBJ2-5
CASSQEVAGTGNEQFF	NA	TRBV14	TRBJ2-1